This T cell receptor beta chain was found in a study of vaccination effects on CD4 cells after COVID-19. On the study more broadly: Participants were given two doses of BNT162b2 or mRNA-1273 vaccine.

Whole-study results and caveats: After vaccination, at late timepoints, clones induced by infection and by vaccine contracted markedly. Few convalescent patients and no early post-infection timepoints were included in the study.

Antigen-specific CD4+ T cell clonotypes were called by their expansion after viral peptide-pool culture in ViraFEST. Subsequent to less than eleven days of culture, CD4+ T cells were isolated. Vaccinated participants had no history of SARS-CoV-2 infection and tested negative for nucleocapsid antibodies. Some clones are missing from TCRdb's copy, which holds only in-frame ones; the method was immunoSEQ multiplex PCR. The table lists tens of thousands of clones, about two thirds of them singletons. V lost 3 bases and J 8 bases, leaving 1 base between the germline ends. The CDR3 contains 9 residues. This clone has only a few counts. Its target is unknown.

The specimen was CD4+ T cells from PBMCs cultured with SARS-CoV-2 spike peptides, collected before COVID-19 vaccination. This clonotype was sampled from a human donor who received a COVID-19 vaccine. The rearrangement links TRBV12-3 or TRBV12-4 to TRBJ1-1; no definite D call. The CDR3 loop is CASSLEAFF. CDR3 coding DNA: TGTGCCAGCAGTTTGGAAGCTTTCTTT.